The 13 T cell receptor beta chains given below trace back to one sample, sequenced in a study of T-cell memory formation after mild COVID-19 (dated by TCRdb to the early 2020s). The protocol used for the library was 5' RACE. The instrument was an Illumina NovaSeq 6000. In-frame beta chains were kept once TCRdb had trimmed the public reads at Q25 with fastp and called clones with MiXCR. Rows are unified per CDR3 protein, each entry keeping the most common DNA and genes. The sample includes fewer than 70,000 distinct CDR3 sequences, with 9.5% observed a single time. About 1.1% of the sample is in the top ten clones. The sequencing input was PBMCs or a T cell subset sorted from them (not recorded which). The source of these receptors is a young man who had mild COVID-19 (a few samples of this study predate the infection). The sample titles of this study are shuffled in the database, so cell type and time point are left out; the donor was told from shared clones.

This clonotype was observed a handful of times. This rearrangement joins TRBV7-2 to TRBJ2-2; D is tentatively TRBD1 or TRBD2 (5 bases each). Germline V gives CDR1 SGHTA, CDR2 FQGNSA. Trimming shortened V by 4 bases and J by 4 bases, and 13 bases separated the two germline ends. This CDR3 contains 15 residues. In DNA form, the CDR3 reads TGTGCCAGCAGCTCCTCACGGGGCGGCACCGGGGAGCTGTTTTTT. Translating gives CASSSSRGGTGELFF. Using reference TRBV7-2 and TRBJ2-2 for the parts outside the CDR3, the full variable domain is GAGVSQSPSNKVTEKGKDVELRCDPISGHTALYWYRQSLGQGLEFLIYFQGNSAPDKSGLPSDRFSAERTGGSVSTLTIQRTQQEDSAVYLCASSSSRGGTGELFFGEGSRLTVL.

The rearrangement joins TRBV19 to TRBJ2-2; D is tentatively TRBD1 or TRBD2 (5 bases each). CDR3 length equals 14 residues. Between the trimmed V and J ends, which lost 3 bases and 6 bases, there was a span of 11 bases. From germline, CDR1 is LNHDA and CDR2 SQIVND (reference sequence). The CDR3 reads CASSIKGSAGELFF. The CDR3 bases are TGTGCCAGTAGTATCAAGGGGAGCGCCGGGGAGCTGTTTTTT. The entire variable domain, with the rest obtained from reference TRBV19 and TRBJ2-2, is as follows: DGGITQSPKYLFRKEGQNVTLSCEQNLNHDAMYWYRQDPGQGLRLIYYSQIVNDFQKGDIAEGYSVSREKKESFPLTVTSAQKNPTAFYLCASSIKGSAGELFFGEGSRLTVL.

This clonotype was seen ten or more times. The chain is built from TRBV11-2 and TRBJ2-7, with D maybe TRBD2 (6 bases). The length of the CDR3 is 14 residues. V shed 3 bases and J shed 3 bases, with 12 bases lying between them. Germline V gene lookup returns CDR1 SGHAT and CDR2 FQNNGV. CDR3 in amino acids: CASSFAGLLYEQYV. CDR3 nucleotide sequence: TGTGCCAGCAGCTTCGCGGGACTCCTCTACGAGCAGTACGTC.

This clonotype was recorded a few times. The chain's CDR3 is CASRLEGKEQFF. The CDR3 coding sequence is TGTGCCAGCAGGCTAGAGGGTAAAGAGCAGTTCTTC. The chain links TRBV2 to TRBJ2-1; the D gene is possibly TRBD2 (5 bases). Germline V gene sequence: CDR1 SNHLY, CDR2 FYNNEI. This CDR3 is built from 12 residues. V was clipped by 6 bases and J by 10 bases, with 13 bases between them. The variable domain in full, completed from reference TRBV2 and TRBJ2-1, reads EPEVTQTPSHQVTQMGQEVILRCVPISNHLYFYWYRQILGQKVEFLVSFYNNEISEKSEIFDDQFSVERPDGSNFTLKIRSTKLEDSAMYFCASRLEGKEQFFGPGTRLTVL.

V and J are TRBV19 and TRBJ2-2; a weak D match, TRBD2 (6 bases). The CDR3 is 15 amino acids. The germline V gene encodes CDR1 LNHDA and CDR2 SQIVND (reference sequence). The ends were cut back, 9 bases at V and 2 bases at J, with 16 bases in the middle. The CDR3 region has the DNA TGTGCCAGCCATACGGGAGCTCTAAACACCGGGGAGCTGTTTTTT. Translation gives CASHTGALNTGELFF.

This clonotype was seen only a few times. The genes are TRBV4-3 and TRBJ2-1; D possibly uses TRBD1 or TRBD2 (5 bases each). Trimming shortened V by 2 bases and J by 10 bases, and 15 bases separated the two germline ends. CDR3 length equals 14 residues. Germline-derived CDR1 and CDR2 are LGHNA and YSLEER. The DNA for the CDR3 is TGCGCCAGCAGCCAAACTATTCGGGGCCAGGAGCAGTTCTTC. This sequence encodes CASSQTIRGQEQFF.

This chain uses TRBV7-2 with TRBJ1-2; D unresolved. The V end lost 5 bases, the J end lost 0 bases, and 10 bases lay between the germline ends. The CDR3 is 14 residues long. Per the germline V gene, CDR1 is SGHTA and CDR2 is FQGNSA. The CDR3 loop is CASSIRNSNYGYTF. The CDR3 nucleotides read TGTGCCAGCAGCATCAGGAATTCTAACTATGGCTACACCTTC.

The rearrangement links TRBV7-9 to TRBJ2-5; the D is unclear. V was trimmed by 1 base and J by 4 bases, leaving 10 bases between them. This CDR3 spans 14 amino acids. The germline gives CDR1 SEHNR, CDR2 FQNEAQ (reference sequence). CDR3 coding DNA: TGTGCCAGCAGCTTAGGGACCGTAGGAGAGACCCAGTACTTC. Protein sequence: CASSLGTVGETQYF. Complete variable domain (other parts from reference TRBV7-9 and TRBJ2-5): DTGVSQNPRHKITKRGQNVTFRCDPISEHNRLYWYRQTLGQGPEFLTYFQNEAQLEKSRLLSDRFSAERPKGSFSTLEIQRTEQGDSAMYLCASSLGTVGETQYFGPGTRLLVL.

This clonotype was picked up a small number of times. V gene TRBV5-1 combines with J gene TRBJ2-3, with TRBD1 matching 10 bases. Germline assignment: CDR1 SGHRS and CDR2 YFSETQ. Unmatched junction bases numbered 6, after V lost 7 bases and J lost 4 bases. This CDR3 has 14 residues. CDR3 DNA sequence: TGCGCCAGCGCCGGGACAGGGGTGCCAGATACGCAGTATTTT. This sequence encodes CASAGTGVPDTQYF.

The chain couples TRBV7-2 to TRBJ2-3, with 8 bases matching TRBD2. Germline CDR1 and CDR2: SGHTA and FQGNSA. J lost 1 base, V lost 5 bases, and 11 bases had no gene match. This CDR3 is 17 amino acids long. This chain's CDR3 is CASSTWGSGGGTDTQYF. The DNA for the CDR3 is TGTGCCAGCAGCACCTGGGGCTCGGGGGGGGGCACAGATACGCAGTATTTT.

The V call is TRBV2, the J call TRBJ2-4, with D possibly being TRBD1 (5 bases). The germline gives CDR1 SNHLY, CDR2 FYNNEI. The CDR3 loop spans 13 amino acids. Deletions cut 5 bases from V and 8 bases from J, with 13 bases between. CDR3 sequence: CASSRRVTDIQYF. DNA for the CDR3: TGTGCCAGCAGTCGCAGGGTTACGGACATTCAGTACTTC.

In this sample, this clonotype turned up a few times. The rearrangement uses TRBV4-1 and TRBJ1-6; D is possibly TRBD1 (5 bases). From germline, CDR1 is MGHRA and CDR2 YSYEKL. V shed 4 bases and J shed 9 bases, with 16 bases lying between them. The CDR3 is made up of 15 amino acids. CDR3 amino acids: CASSRTSGEGSPLHF. CDR3 DNA: TGCGCCAGCAGCCGAACCTCGGGGGAAGGTTCACCCCTCCACTTT.

The chain combines TRBV29-1 with TRBJ1-1; 8 bases are a match to TRBD1. The length of the CDR3 is 13 residues. The V and J ends lost 6 bases and 13 bases, in that order; junction bases with no gene match: 16. Germline V gene sequence: CDR1 SQVTM, CDR2 ANQGSEA. The CDR3 DNA is TGCAGCGTCGGGGGCCAGGGGGCGATGCGGGATTTCTTT. This encodes CSVGGQGAMRDFF.